This T cell receptor (beta chain) was sequenced for a study of tumor-infiltrating lymphocytes in primary liver carcinoma. In the study overall: Samples yielded about 3.5 to 7.5 million productive TCRbeta reads, similar across tissue types.

The roughly 17-32 mg bulk tissue piece was not sorted before simultaneous RNA and DNA extraction. cDNA specific to TCR beta was made from approximately 0.55 ug of total RNA, with a constant-region primer employed for priming. Employing slightly modified ARM-PCR, three nested multiplex PCR rounds were run, and these gave rise to the TCR beta libraries. The study ran its first two PCR rounds for approximately 11 cycles each, using TRBV1-TRBV30 forward primers and a C-beta reverse primer. Each CDR3 protein gets one entry after TCRdb re-called the multiplex PCR reads with MiXCR. The sample shows 45,000 to 55,000 distinct CDR3 sequences, around 64% of them seen only once. CDR1 is SEHNR, CDR2 FQNEAQ, per germline (reference sequence). This CDR3 region has 15 residues. Trimming took off 3 bases at V and 2 bases at J, with 11 bases between the two ends. This clonotype was found many times.

Sequencing was done on a sample of liver tumor tissue from sampling region 5. Subset meaning: tumor region T5, tumor centre. The receptor was isolated from a man in his forties with primary liver carcinoma and hepatitis B virus infection. The genes are TRBV7-9 and TRBJ2-1, with TRBD1 as a possible D gene (6 bases). The CDR3 nucleotides are TGTGCCAGCAGCTTGGCAGGGGTCCCCTACAATGAGCAGTTCTTC. Protein sequence: CASSLAGVPYNEQFF. Full variable domain (rest looked up from reference TRBV7-9 and TRBJ2-1): DTGVSQNPRHKITKRGQNVTFRCDPISEHNRLYWYRQTLGQGPEFLTYFQNEAQLEKSRLLSDRFSAERPKGSFSTLEIQRTEQGDSAMYLCASSLAGVPYNEQFFGPGTRLTVL.